Sequencing of this TCR beta chain was carried out in a study of hypomethylating agent response in myelodysplastic syndrome. For the study at large: Patients with myelodysplastic syndrome were roughly 9 male and 2 female.

TCRdb keeps only in-frame clones here, not all; method: immunoSEQ multiplex PCR. The sample contains almost 7,500 clones, about 88% of which appear only once. Germline CDR1 and CDR2: LNHNV and YYDKDF (reference sequence). V was clipped by 3 bases and J by 8 bases, with 19 bases between them. CDR3 length: 16 residues. Study-level points and caveats: More novel clonotypes appeared in responders; more contracted clonotypes appeared in non-responders after treatment.

As concerns this clone: Antigen unknown.

J is TRBJ1-4 and V is TRBV15; TRBD1 is a possible D gene (6 bases). Here the sequenced sample was bone marrow, taken before or after starting hypomethylating agent treatment for myelodysplastic syndrome (not recorded which). The clonotype originates from a human donor with myelodysplastic syndrome. The CDR3 reads CATSRDLGGRGEKLFF. CDR3 nucleotide sequence: TGTGCCACCAGCAGGGACCTAGGGGGAAGAGGGGAAAAACTGTTTTTT.